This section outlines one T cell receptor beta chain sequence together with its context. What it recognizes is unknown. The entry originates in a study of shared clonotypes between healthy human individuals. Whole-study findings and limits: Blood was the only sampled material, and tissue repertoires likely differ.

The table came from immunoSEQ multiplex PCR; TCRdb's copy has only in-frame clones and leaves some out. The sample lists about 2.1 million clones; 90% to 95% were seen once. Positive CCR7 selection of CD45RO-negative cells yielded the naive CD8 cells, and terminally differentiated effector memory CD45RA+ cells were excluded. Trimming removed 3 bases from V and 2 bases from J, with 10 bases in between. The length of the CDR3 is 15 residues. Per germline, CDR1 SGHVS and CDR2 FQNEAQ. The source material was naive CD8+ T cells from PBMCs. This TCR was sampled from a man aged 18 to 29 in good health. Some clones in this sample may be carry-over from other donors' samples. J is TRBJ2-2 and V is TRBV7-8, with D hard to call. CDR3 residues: CASSFGRANTGELFF. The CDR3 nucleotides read TGTGCCAGCAGCTTTGGCCGGGCCAACACCGGGGAGCTGTTTTTT.